This is a list of T cell receptor beta chains from one sample in a study of blood T cell repertoires in COVID-19. Measured with immunoSEQ multiplex PCR; TCRdb has only the in-frame clones, and not every one. The repertoire consists of thousands of clones, with 65% to 90% occurring once and the leading ten covering 8% to 8.5%. Input material: peripheral blood. The receptors were sampled from a human donor in a cohort sampled during active COVID-19. Each CDR3 is given with its conserved first and last residue. A D gene is named only where the DNA matches it firmly. Clone size is stated in some rows and not others, as once, few, many or a class when expanded.

clone size,D gene,J gene,V gene,CDR3 protein,CDR3 DNA
.,.,TRBJ2-1,TRBV6-5,CASSYATVGNEQFF,TGTGCCAGCAGTTACGCGACAGTCGGGAATGAGCAGTTCTTC
.,TRBD1,TRBJ1-1,TRBV29-1,CSAGTGLTEAFF,TGCAGCGCCGGGACAGGGCTCACTGAAGCTTTCTTT
.,.,TRBJ2-2,TRBV7-9,CASSPLIGNTGELFF,TGTGCCAGCAGCCCTCTTATCGGGAACACCGGGGAGCTGTTTTTT
.,.,TRBJ1-1,TRBV6-5,CATRPGNTEAFF,TGTGCCACACGCCCGGGGAACACTGAAGCTTTCTTT
.,.,TRBJ2-7,TRBV19,CASTSPSLPYEQYF,TGTGCCAGTACCTCACCTAGCCTACCCTACGAGCAGTACTTC
.,.,TRBJ2-1,TRBV5-5,CASSLTGKAEQFF,TGTGCCAGCAGCTTAACAGGGAAGGCTGAGCAGTTCTTC
.,.,TRBJ1-1,TRBV5-4,CASSLSGGTEAFF,TGTGCCAGCAGCTTGTCTGGGGGGACTGAAGCTTTCTTT
.,.,TRBJ2-7,TRBV18,CASSPPLTYEQYF,TGTGCCAGCTCACCACCGCTAACCTACGAGCAGTACTTC
once,TRBD1,TRBJ2-2,TRBV5-1,CASSFGTANTGELFF,TGCGCCAGCAGCTTCGGGACAGCCAACACCGGGGAGCTGTTTTTT
.,.,TRBJ2-6,TRBV28,CASSTVSSGANVLTF,TGTGCCAGCAGTACAGTGTCCTCTGGGGCCAACGTCCTGACTTTC